Listed here are 2 T cell receptor beta chains from one sample, sequenced in a study of CD8 T cells in Susac syndrome. Roughly 0.45 to 1 ug RNA was reverse transcribed with random hexamers. TCRdb itself ran the immunoSEQ multiplex PCR reads through MiXCR, one entry per CDR3 protein. The sample holds approximately 110,000 distinct CDR3 sequences, around 96% seen once. Sequencing was carried out using CD4+ T cells from PBMCs. The receptors stem from a human donor in good health.

This clonotype was picked up one time. This chain connects TRBV5-1 to TRBJ2-2; D unclear. V was pared by 4 bases and J by 6 bases, with 7 bases between. This CDR3 spans 12 amino acids. CDR1 is SGHRS, CDR2 YFSETQ, per germline. The CDR3 region has the DNA TGCGCCAGCAGCCCGGATCCCGGGGAGCTGTTTTTT. Translating gives CASSPDPGELFF.

This clonotype was found a few times. The chain employs TRBV2 and TRBJ1-5; 8 nucleotides line up with TRBD1. Trimming cost V 6 bases and J 5 bases; bases outside gene matches: 3. The CDR3 contains 13 residues. Per the germline V gene, CDR1 is SNHLY and CDR2 is FYNNEI. The CDR3 is CASRGTGDQPQHF. CDR3 nucleotides: TGTGCCAGCAGGGGGACAGGAGATCAGCCCCAGCATTTT.